The text below deals with one TCR beta chain. The participants were between about 18 and 90 years old and came from 24 US areas. Clinical histories supplied by participants themselves formed the basis of cohort assignment. Under the authors' procedure: Amplified reference gene primers provided the basis for estimating nucleated cell counts. Sequencing used immunoSEQ multiplex PCR; TCRdb keeps in-frame clones, though not all of them. V, J and clone size derive from that table, while D and trimming were established from the DNA sequence. The table lists 210,000 or so clones, about 90% of them singletons. The data stem from a study of blood T cell repertoires in COVID-19. Study as a whole: From T cells, B-cell-depleted T cells, or PBMCs came the material, which was cDNA or gDNA.

With 5 bases removed from V and 1 base from J, the gap between germline ends came to 8 bases. CDR3 length: 13 residues. J is TRBJ1-1 and V is TRBV12-3 or TRBV12-4; D is ambiguous. The sequenced sample consisted of PBMCs or T cells enriched from blood (not recorded which). The receptor was derived from a woman aged 25 to 39 who had been exposed to COVID-19. This chain's CDR3 is CASSPTRNTEAFF. The CDR3 DNA sequence: TGTGCCAGCAGTCCAACCAGGAACACTGAAGCTTTCTTT.